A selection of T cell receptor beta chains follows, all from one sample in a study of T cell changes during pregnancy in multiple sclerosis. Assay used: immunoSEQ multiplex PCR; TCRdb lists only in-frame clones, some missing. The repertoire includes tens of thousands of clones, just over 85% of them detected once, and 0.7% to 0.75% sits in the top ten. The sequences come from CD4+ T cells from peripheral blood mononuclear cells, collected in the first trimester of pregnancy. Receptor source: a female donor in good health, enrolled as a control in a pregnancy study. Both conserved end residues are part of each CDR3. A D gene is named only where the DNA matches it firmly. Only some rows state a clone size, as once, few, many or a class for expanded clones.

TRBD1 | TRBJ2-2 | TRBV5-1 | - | TGCGCCAGCAGCTTGGCCGAGGGGGCGCTCACCGGGGAGCTGTTTTTT | CASSLAEGALTGELFF
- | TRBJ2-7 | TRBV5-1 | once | TGCGCCAGCAGCTTGGGGCAGGGGGGACACGAGCAGTACTTC | CASSLGQGGHEQYF
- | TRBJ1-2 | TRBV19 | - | TGTGCCAGTAGTATACGGGCAGGGCAAAACTATGGCTACACCTTC | CASSIRAGQNYGYTF
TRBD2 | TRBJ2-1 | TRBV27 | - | TGTGCCAGCAGGAAACCTAGCGGGGGGGCGGTAATCAATGAGCAGTTCTTC | CASRKPSGGAVINEQFF
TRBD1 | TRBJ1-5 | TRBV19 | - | TGTGCCAGTAGCAACACAGGGGTCAATCAGCCCCAGCATTTT | CASSNTGVNQPQHF
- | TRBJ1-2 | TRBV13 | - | TGTGCCAGCAGCGTGGGACATATTAACTATGGCTACACCTTC | CASSVGHINYGYTF
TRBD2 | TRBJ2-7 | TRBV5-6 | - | TGTGCCAGCAGCCACCGGACTAGCGGGGCCTCCTACGAGCAGTACTTC | CASSHRTSGASYEQYF
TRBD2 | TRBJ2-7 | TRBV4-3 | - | TGCGCCAGCAGCCAAGAAACAGGGACTAGCGTTACCTACGAGCAGTACTTC | CASSQETGTSVTYEQYF
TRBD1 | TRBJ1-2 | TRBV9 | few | TGTGCCAGCAGCGTGGACAGGGGTCATTATGGCTACACCTTC | CASSVDRGHYGYTF
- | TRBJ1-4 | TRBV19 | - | TGTGCCAGTAGTGCGCAGGGAGGGGACGAAAAACTGTTTTTT | CASSAQGGDEKLFF
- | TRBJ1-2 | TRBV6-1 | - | TGTGCCAGCAGTGAAGATAGTCCTTACTATGGCTACACCTTC | CASSEDSPYYGYTF
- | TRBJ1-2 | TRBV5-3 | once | TGTGCCAGAATTGGGGGAGGTGGGGTGCGGACCTATGGCTACACCTTC | CARIGGGGVRTYGYTF
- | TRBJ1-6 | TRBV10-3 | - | TGTGCCATCAGTGATAGGGCAGGGTCGGATTCACCCCTCCACTTT | CAISDRAGSDSPLHF
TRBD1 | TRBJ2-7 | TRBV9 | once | TGTGCCAGCAGCGCGGGACAGGGAAAAGTGGACGAGCAGTACTTC | CASSAGQGKVDEQYF
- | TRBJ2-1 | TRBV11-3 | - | TGTGCCAGCAGCTTGGAAGGTAGCGGCAATGAGCAGTTCTTC | CASSLEGSGNEQFF
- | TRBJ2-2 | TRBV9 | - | TGTGCCAGCAGTGAGGGGACACCCCGATCCGGGGAGCTGTTTTTT | CASSEGTPRSGELFF
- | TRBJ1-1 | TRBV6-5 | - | TGTGCCAGCAGCCTACTAATGAACACTGAAGCTTTCTTT | CASSLLMNTEAFF
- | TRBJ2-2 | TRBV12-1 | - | TGTGCCAGCAGCCCTTGGACTAGCGGGGTCACAAGAACCGGGGAGCTGTTTTTT | CASSPWTSGVTRTGELFF
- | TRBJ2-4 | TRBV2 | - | TGTGCCAGCAGTGCAGCGGAGTACAGGATCTACTTC | CASSAAEYRIYF
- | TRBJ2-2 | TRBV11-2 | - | TGTGCCAGCAGCCCCAATAGACTCCTGCCCGGGGAGCTGTTTTTT | CASSPNRLLPGELFF
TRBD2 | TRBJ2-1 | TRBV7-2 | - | TGTGCCAGCAGCACCGAGGGGACTAGCGGTTACAATGAGCAGTTCTTC | CASSTEGTSGYNEQFF
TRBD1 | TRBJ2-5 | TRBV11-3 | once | TGTGCCAGCAGCCCCCGGACAGGAGGTTCCCAAGAGACCCAGTACTTC | CASSPRTGGSQETQYF
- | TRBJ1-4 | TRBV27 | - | TGTGCCAGCAGCCAAAAAGGGACTTTTAATGAAAAACTGTTTTTT | CASSQKGTFNEKLFF
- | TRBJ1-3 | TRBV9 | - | TGTGCCAGCAGCCCAACGTACAGGGTACTAGGAAACACCATATATTTT | CASSPTYRVLGNTIYF
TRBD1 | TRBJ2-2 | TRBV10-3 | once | TGTGCCATCAGGATCCCGACAGGGGCGAACACCGGGGAGCTGTTTTTT | CAIRIPTGANTGELFF
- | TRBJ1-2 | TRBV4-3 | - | TGCGCCAGCAGCCAAGATATCCCGACTACAATGCGAAACTATGGCTACACCTTC | CASSQDIPTTMRNYGYTF
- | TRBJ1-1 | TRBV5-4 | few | TGTGCCAGCAGCTTGTACCCCCAGGGGACGAACACTGAAGCTTTCTTT | CASSLYPQGTNTEAFF
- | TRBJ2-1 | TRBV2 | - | TGTGCCAGCAGTCCGGGACATTCAGGGGATGAGCAGTTCTTC | CASSPGHSGDEQFF
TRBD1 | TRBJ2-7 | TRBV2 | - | TGTGCCAGCAGAGCTACAGGGGTCGCCTACTACGAGCAGTACTTC | CASRATGVAYYEQYF
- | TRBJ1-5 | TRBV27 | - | TGTGCCAGCAGTTTAGTCTCTGGGGGGCAGCCCCAGCATTTT | CASSLVSGGQPQHF
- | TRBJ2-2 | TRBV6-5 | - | TGTGCCAGCAGTTACCCGCGACTGAACACCGGGGAGCTGTTTTTT | CASSYPRLNTGELFF
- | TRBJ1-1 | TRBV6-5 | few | TGTGCCAGCACCCTAGGTCCGGGGATCGAAGCTTTCTTT | CASTLGPGIEAFF
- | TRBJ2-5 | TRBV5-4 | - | TGTGCCAGCAGCTTAGAGGGCCTCCCCCAAGAGACCCAGTACTTC | CASSLEGLPQETQYF
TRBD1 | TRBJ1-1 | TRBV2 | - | TGTGCCACCACCGAAACCGGGACAGCGAACACTGAAGCTTTCTTT | CATTETGTANTEAFF
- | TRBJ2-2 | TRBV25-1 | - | TGTGCCAGCCGGCGACTAACCGGGGAGCTGTTTTTT | CASRRLTGELFF
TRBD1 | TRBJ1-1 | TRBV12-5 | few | TGTGCTAGTGGTTTGGTCCAGGGGGCGTTGAACACTGAAGCTTTCTTT | CASGLVQGALNTEAFF
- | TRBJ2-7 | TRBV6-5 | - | TGTGCCAGCAGTTACATACAGGACCACTCCTACGAGCAGTACTTC | CASSYIQDHSYEQYF
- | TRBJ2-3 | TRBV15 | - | TGTGCCACCAGCAGAGATTACACAGATACGCAGTATTTT | CATSRDYTDTQYF
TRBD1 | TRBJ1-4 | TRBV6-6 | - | TGTGCCAGCAGTAGGGGACAGTTCAATGAAAAACTGTTTTTT | CASSRGQFNEKLFF
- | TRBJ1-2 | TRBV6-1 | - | TGTGCCAGCATTAGAGAGAGGGGGTTGAACTATGGCTACACCTTC | CASIRERGLNYGYTF
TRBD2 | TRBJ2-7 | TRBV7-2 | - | TGTGCCAGCACCTATAATGGCGGGGGGGCCCACGAGCAGTACTTC | CASTYNGGGAHEQYF
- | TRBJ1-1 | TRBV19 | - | TGTGCCAGTAGTCGTCGACCGGAGCAAGCTTTCTTT | CASSRRPEQAFF
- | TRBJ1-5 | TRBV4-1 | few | TGCGCCAGCAGCCAAGTTTTGTTAGAGCCCCAGCATTTT | CASSQVLLEPQHF
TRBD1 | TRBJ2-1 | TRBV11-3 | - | TGTGCCAGCAGCTTAGATGTAGGGGGCGAGCAGTTCTTC | CASSLDVGGEQFF
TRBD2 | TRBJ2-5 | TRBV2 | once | TGTGCCAGCACCGGGACTAGTAGAGAGACCCAGTACTTC | CASTGTSRETQYF
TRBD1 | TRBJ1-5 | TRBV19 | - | TGTGCCAGTACCCGATCTAGACAGGGAGGACAGCCCCAGCATTTT | CASTRSRQGGQPQHF
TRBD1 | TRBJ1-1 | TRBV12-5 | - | TGTGCTAGTGGCAAGTATACAGGGGCCCTCGAAGCTTTCTTT | CASGKYTGALEAFF
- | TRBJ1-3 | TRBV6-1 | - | TGTGCCAGCCACAGCTCTGGAAACACCATATATTTT | CASHSSGNTIYF
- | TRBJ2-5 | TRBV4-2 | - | TGTGCCAGCAGCCAAGATAGTTATAGGGGGTGGGAGACCCAGTACTTC | CASSQDSYRGWETQYF
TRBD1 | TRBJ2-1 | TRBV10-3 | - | TGTGCCATCAGTGAGGGACAGGGGGCAGCCGATGAGCAGTTCTTC | CAISEGQGAADEQFF
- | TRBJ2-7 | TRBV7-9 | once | TGTGCCAGCAGCTTATCCTACACGGAGAGGGAGCAGTACTTC | CASSLSYTEREQYF
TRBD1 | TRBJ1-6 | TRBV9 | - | TGTGCCAGCAGCGTAGTAGGGACAGGTTCACCCCTCCACTTT | CASSVVGTGSPLHF